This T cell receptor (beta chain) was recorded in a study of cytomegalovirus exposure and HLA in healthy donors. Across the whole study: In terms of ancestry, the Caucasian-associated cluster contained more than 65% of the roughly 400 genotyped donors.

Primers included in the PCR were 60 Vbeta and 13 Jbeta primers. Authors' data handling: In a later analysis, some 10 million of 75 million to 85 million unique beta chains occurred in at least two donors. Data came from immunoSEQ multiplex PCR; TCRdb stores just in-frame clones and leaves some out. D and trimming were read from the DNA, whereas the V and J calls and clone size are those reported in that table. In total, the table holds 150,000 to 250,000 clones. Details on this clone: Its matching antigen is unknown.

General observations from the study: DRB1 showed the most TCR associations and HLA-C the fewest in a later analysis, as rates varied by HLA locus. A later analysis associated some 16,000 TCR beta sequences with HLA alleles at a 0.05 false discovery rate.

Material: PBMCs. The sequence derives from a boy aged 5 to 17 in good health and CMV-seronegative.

The CDR3 DNA is TGTGCCAGCAGTCAGGGGAGGGCGAATTCACCCCTCCACTTT. It encodes CASSQGRANSPLHF. This chain links TRBV6-5 with TRBJ1-6, with D possibly TRBD1 on 6 matching bases. This CDR3 has 14 residues. Germline CDR1 and CDR2: MNHEY and SVGAGI. The V end was cut by 5 bases, the J end by 7 bases, with 12 bases between.